A single sample is the source of the 13 T cell receptor beta chains below, sequenced in a study of neurological immune-mediated disorders. Using its own MiXCR run on the 5' RACE reads, TCRdb lists one record per CDR3 protein. This table holds tens of thousands of distinct CDR3 sequences, less than 8.5% found once. Sequencing was done on a sample of PBMCs. These receptors all stem from a middle-aged woman in good health.

This clonotype was picked up many times. This sequence joins TRBV9 and TRBJ2-3; TRBD2 agrees at 7 bases. The germline V gene has CDR1 SGDLS and CDR2 YYNGEE. This CDR3 is built from 16 residues. The V and J ends lost 4 bases and 6 bases, in that order; junction bases with no gene match: 14. CDR3 sequence (DNA): TGTGCCAGCAGCCCCGATCGGACTAGAATCTTCGATACGCAGTATTTT. Amino acid sequence: CASSPDRTRIFDTQYF.

This clonotype was recorded at least ten times. V gene TRBV20-1 combines with J gene TRBJ2-3; D tentatively fits TRBD1 or TRBD2 (5 bases each). Trimming removed 5 bases at V and 10 bases at J, with 25 bases between. This CDR3 has 15 amino acids. CDR1 is DFQATT, CDR2 SNEGSKA, per germline (reference sequence). The CDR3 DNA sequence: TGCAGTGCTGTCCGCCTGGGGCTAGCATTATCCTCGCAGTATTTT. Its translation is CSAVRLGLALSSQYF.

This clonotype was detected many times. The chain links TRBV29-1 to TRBJ2-3; 10 bases align to TRBD2. Trimming cost V 6 bases and J 0 bases; bases outside gene matches: 6. The CDR3 is 15 amino acids. The V gene's germline CDR1 is SQVTM and CDR2 ANQGSEA. In DNA form, the CDR3 reads TGCAGCGTCCGCAGCGGGGGGGATAGCACAGATACGCAGTATTTT. Its protein product is CSVRSGGDSTDTQYF.

This clonotype has ten or more counts. The chain has TRBV4-1 and TRBJ1-1; no clear D. Germline CDR1 is MGHRA and CDR2 is YSYEKL. The CDR3 consists of 15 residues. V was cut by 0 bases and J by 2 bases, with 10 bases left in between. The CDR3 sequence: CASSQERGSNTEAFF. The CDR3 coding sequence is TGCGCCAGCAGCCAAGAACGCGGTTCCAACACTGAAGCTTTCTTT.

This clonotype was recorded many times. The J gene is TRBJ2-6, the V gene TRBV2; 9 bases fit TRBD1. The J segment lost 8 bases and the V segment lost 2 bases, leaving 4 bases of the junction unmatched. This CDR3 region has 15 residues. In germline, CDR1 is SNHLY, CDR2 FYNNEI. The CDR3 here is CASSETGGRSNVLTF. Here the CDR3 DNA reads TGTGCCAGCAGTGAAACAGGGGGCAGGTCCAACGTCCTGACTTTC.

For the CDR3, the DNA is TGTGCCACCAGTGATTCCGGGACAGTGACTACTCTTGATGATACGCAGTATTTT. Residues: CATSDSGTVTTLDDTQYF. The J gene is TRBJ2-3, the V gene TRBV24-1; 7 bases line up with TRBD1. This CDR3 spans 18 amino acids. V was pared by 2 bases and J by 6 bases, with 16 bases of the junction left unmatched. CDR1 is KGHDR and CDR2 is SFDVKD in the germline V gene.

This clonotype was recorded many times. The chain has TRBV20-1 and TRBJ2-6; D gene uncertain. This CDR3 has 15 residues. Trimming stripped 0 bases from V and 4 bases from J, with 10 bases between. Germline V gene data show CDR1 as DFQATT and CDR2 as SNEGSKA (reference sequence). The CDR3: CSARDGITGANVLTF. CDR3 sequence (DNA): TGCAGTGCTAGAGATGGGATAACAGGGGCCAACGTCCTGACTTTC.

This clonotype was detected ten times or more. This chain joins TRBV20-1 and TRBJ1-5; D ambiguous. Germline V gene data show CDR1 as DFQATT and CDR2 as SNEGSKA (reference sequence). The V end lost 3 bases, the J end lost 2 bases, and 14 bases lay between the germline ends. The CDR3 consists of 15 residues. Written as DNA, the CDR3 is TGCAGTGCTAGGGTCAATTTTCCAGGCAATCAGCCCCAGCATTTT. It encodes CSARVNFPGNQPQHF.

This clonotype has a count of ten or more. The chain links TRBV10-3 to TRBJ2-1, with D maybe TRBD2 (5 bases). Germline V gene data show CDR1 as ENHRY and CDR2 as SYGVKD. Deletions cut 10 bases from V and 4 bases from J, with 17 bases between. The CDR3 extends over 14 amino acids. The CDR3 coding sequence is TGTGCCACCAGAAACCGGGAAATTTACAATGAGCAGTTCTTC. It yields the protein CATRNREIYNEQFF.

The V gene is TRBV18, the J gene TRBJ1-1; D possibly corresponds to TRBD1 (6 bases). Germline V CDR1 and CDR2: KGHSH, LQKENI. V dropped 6 bases and J dropped 4 bases, with 12 bases sitting between them. The CDR3 consists of 13 residues. CDR3 sequence: CASSLRGGTEAFF. The CDR3, as DNA: TGTGCCAGCTCTCTCAGGGGAGGCACTGAAGCTTTCTTT.

This clonotype was seen at least ten times. The V and J genes are TRBV9 and TRBJ2-1; TRBD2 matches 15 bases. The germline gives CDR1 SGDLS, CDR2 YYNGEE. The V gene end was trimmed by 0 bases and the J gene end by 8 bases; junction bases not matched to a gene: 0. This CDR3 has 15 amino acids. For the CDR3, the DNA is TGTGCCAGCAGCGTAGGGACTAGCGGGAGGGATGAGCAGTTCTTC. It encodes CASSVGTSGRDEQFF. Complete variable domain (other parts from reference TRBV9 and TRBJ2-1): DSGVTQTPKHLITATGQRVTLRCSPRSGDLSVYWYQQSLDQGLQFLIQYYNGEERAKGNILERFSAQQFPDLHSELNLSSLELGDSALYFCASSVGTSGRDEQFFGPGTRLTVL.

This clonotype was counted many times. V is TRBV5-1 and J is TRBJ1-2; no definite D call. This CDR3 is built from 13 residues. Between the trimmed V and J ends, which lost 0 bases and 8 bases, there was a span of 11 bases. Germline V gives CDR1 SGHRS, CDR2 YFSETQ. The CDR3 sequence is CASSLDGVQGYTF. CDR3 sequence (DNA): TGCGCCAGCAGCTTGGATGGGGTGCAGGGCTACACCTTC.

This clonotype was recorded at least ten times. V is TRBV6-5 and J is TRBJ2-1, with D perhaps TRBD2 (5 bases). V shed 0 bases and J shed 9 bases, with 9 bases lying between them. The CDR3 loop spans 13 amino acids. Germline CDR1 reads MNHEY; CDR2 reads SVGAGI. Written as DNA, the CDR3 is TGTGCCAGCAGTTACTCGAGACTAACTGAGCAGTTCTTC. Translated, it gives CASSYSRLTEQFF.